One sample yielded the 18 T cell receptor beta chains listed below, sequenced in a study of shared clonotypes between healthy human individuals. TCRdb's copy holds only in-frame clones and misses some; the assay was immunoSEQ multiplex PCR. The table includes 950,000 to 1,300,000 clones, about 75% detected once. The sequencing sample was made of memory CD4+ T cells sorted from blood. The subset was: CD45RA-negative fraction. These receptors were collected from a man younger than 30 in good health.

The chain is built from TRBV6-5 and TRBJ1-1; D not certain. V gave up 7 bases and J gave up 1 base, with 10 bases separating them. The CDR3 covers 13 residues. CDR1 and CDR2 (germline): MNHEY, SVGAGI. CDR3 sequence: CASIGRGNTEAFF. Written as DNA, the CDR3 is TGTGCCAGCATAGGACGTGGGAACACTGAAGCTTTCTTT.

The V and J genes are TRBV5-1 and TRBJ2-2; weak D call: TRBD1 (5 bases). Germline loops: CDR1 SGHRS, CDR2 YFSETQ. This CDR3 has 14 residues. With 8 bases removed from V and 1 base from J, the gap between germline ends came to 12 bases. CDR3 in DNA: TGCGCCAGTGCGGCGACAGTGAACACCGGGGAGCTGTTTTTT. It specifies CASAATVNTGELFF.

The table lists this clone with a count of one. This chain uses TRBV2 with TRBJ1-1; D is uncertain. The CDR3 has 13 residues. V lost 6 bases to trimming and J lost 0 bases, with 8 bases between them. The germline CDR1 and CDR2 sequences are SNHLY and FYNNEI. DNA of the CDR3: TGTGCCAGCAGGGTCCAAATGAACACTGAAGCTTTCTTT. Translating it yields CASRVQMNTEAFF.

The rearrangement uses TRBV30 and TRBJ2-1; D gene unclear. V lost 0 bases and J 8 bases, leaving 17 bases between the germline ends. Germline V lookup: CDR1 GTSNPN, CDR2 SVGIG (reference sequence). The CDR3 extends over 15 amino acids. This CDR3 is CAWSVRPRKNHEQFF. CDR3 nucleotides: TGTGCCTGGAGTGTACGCCCCCGGAAAAACCATGAGCAGTTCTTC.

The chain is built from TRBV7-2 and TRBJ2-7; D is unclear. The CDR3 has 15 residues. V gave up 2 bases and J gave up 9 bases, with 20 bases separating them. Germline CDR1 and CDR2: SGHTA and FQGNSA. In DNA form, the CDR3 reads TGTGCCAGCAGCTTAACCAGCCTAGGAGATTCAGGGCAGTACTTC. Translation: CASSLTSLGDSGQYF.

The gene calls are TRBV19 and TRBJ2-6; D possibly corresponds to TRBD2 (6 bases). The CDR3 is 15 amino acids. In germline, CDR1 is LNHDA, CDR2 SQIVND (reference sequence). V was trimmed by 3 bases and J by 1 base, leaving 7 bases between them. The CDR3 nucleotides read TGTGCCAGTAGTATCGCGGGATCTGGGGCCAACGTCCTGACTTTC. Residues: CASSIAGSGANVLTF.

In its sample, this clone was seen many times. CDR3 nucleotides: TGTGCCTGGAGTGTACCCCGGCTAGCGGAGTACCAAGAGACCCAGTACTTC. The encoded protein is CAWSVPRLAEYQETQYF. The V call is TRBV30, the J call TRBJ2-5; TRBD2 aligns across 7 bases. Germline loops: CDR1 GTSNPN, CDR2 SVGIG (reference sequence). V lost 0 bases, J lost 0 bases, and 10 bases stayed unmatched. The CDR3 is 17 residues long. Looking up the rest from reference TRBV30 and TRBJ2-5 gives the full variable domain: SQTIHQWPATLVQPVGSPLSLECTVEGTSNPNLYWYRQAAGRGLQLLFYSVGIGQISSEVPQNLSASRPQDRQFILSSKKLLLSDSGFYLCAWSVPRLAEYQETQYFGPGTRLLVL.

The genes are TRBV18 and TRBJ1-1, with D uncertain. Germline loops: CDR1 KGHSH, CDR2 LQKENI. The CDR3 is 14 amino acids. V was trimmed by 3 bases and J by 6 bases, leaving 14 bases between them. The CDR3 protein is CASSPAHSVPEAFF. In DNA, the CDR3 is TGTGCCAGCTCACCCGCCCACTCGGTACCTGAAGCTTTCTTT.

This clone was detected a few times. This chain uses TRBV10-3 with TRBJ1-2; D is uncertain. The CDR3 runs 12 residues. V was cut by 0 bases and J by 6 bases, with 5 bases left in between. CDR1 and CDR2 from the germline V gene are ENHRY and SYGVKD. DNA for the CDR3: TGTGCCATCAGTGAGTCGAAGGATGGCTACACCTTC. Translation gives CAISESKDGYTF.

The J gene is TRBJ2-1, the V gene TRBV4-3; 13 nucleotides match TRBD2. The V and J ends lost 0 bases and 0 bases, in that order; junction bases with no gene match: 5. The germline V gene has CDR1 LGHNA and CDR2 YSLEER. This CDR3 is 19 amino acids long. CDR3 in DNA: TGCGCCAGCAGCCAAGAACTAGCGGGAGGGTGGAGCTCCTACAATGAGCAGTTCTTC. Translating it yields CASSQELAGGWSSYNEQFF.

The chain has TRBV5-1 and TRBJ2-5; 8 bases map to TRBD2. The germline gives CDR1 SGHRS, CDR2 YFSETQ. V dropped 4 bases and J dropped 2; count of bases not matched to a gene: 7. The length of the CDR3 is 15 residues. The DNA of the CDR3 is TGCGCCAGCAGCCAATTACCTAGCGGGCAAGAGACCCAGTACTTC. This gives the protein CASSQLPSGQETQYF.

The rearrangement uses TRBV28 and TRBJ1-2; D gene uncertain. Looked up from germline, CDR1 is MDHEN and CDR2 is SYDVKM. This CDR3 has 15 amino acids. The V gene lost 3 bases and the J gene lost 6 bases, with 17 bases spanning the gap. The CDR3 here is CASSFPPGLGHGYTF. CDR3 DNA: TGTGCCAGCAGTTTTCCCCCTGGATTGGGCCATGGCTACACCTTC.

In this sample, this clone turned up many times. The chain carries TRBV2 and TRBJ1-5; 9 bases are a match to TRBD1. V lost 6 bases to trimming and J lost 7 bases; unmatched junction nucleotides: 10. The CDR3 is made up of 15 amino acids. Looked up from germline, CDR1 is SNHLY and CDR2 is FYNNEI. The CDR3 region is CASSPQGQGGQPQHF. As DNA, the CDR3 is TGTGCCAGCAGCCCGCAGGGACAGGGCGGACAGCCCCAGCATTTT.

The chain joins TRBV27 to TRBJ2-2; D call uncertain. The CDR3 sequence is 12 residues long. Trimming removed 3 bases at V and 7 bases at J, with 6 bases between. The germline CDR1 and CDR2 sequences are MNHEY and SMNVEV (reference sequence). In nucleotides, the CDR3 is TGTGCCAGCAGTTTCTTGGTCGGGGAGCTGTTTTTT. Its protein product is CASSFLVGELFF.

This CDR3 is CASSLKAGFSGPDNEQFF. CDR3 sequence (DNA): TGCGCCAGCAGCTTGAAGGCCGGTTTCAGCGGACCCGACAATGAGCAGTTCTTC. The chain links TRBV5-1 to TRBJ2-1; a possible D gene is TRBD2 (5 bases). Germline CDR1 is SGHRS and CDR2 is YFSETQ. This CDR3 region has 18 residues. V was pared by 1 base and J by 5 bases, with 22 bases between.

The chain couples TRBV30 to TRBJ1-4; 8 positions agree with TRBD1. The CDR3 sequence is 13 residues long. With V trimmed by 2 bases and J by 5 bases, 1 base remained unmatched. The V gene's germline CDR1 is GTSNPN and CDR2 SVGIG (reference sequence). The chain's CDR3 is CAWSYRGNEKLFF. CDR3 DNA: TGTGCCTGGAGTTACAGGGGGAATGAAAAACTGTTTTTT.

This rearrangement joins TRBV5-6 to TRBJ1-3; 9 nucleotides match TRBD1. V shed 3 bases and J 4 bases; nucleotides not matched to a gene: 8. The CDR3 is made up of 16 amino acids. Germline CDR1 and CDR2: SGHDT and YYEEEE. CDR3 loop: CASSWGQGSGGNTIYF. The CDR3 nucleotides read TGTGCCAGCAGCTGGGGACAGGGATCTGGCGGAAACACCATATATTTT.

The chain has TRBV7-9 and TRBJ2-2; TRBD1 is a possible D gene (6 bases). The CDR3 is 14 amino acids. Germline V gives CDR1 SEHNR, CDR2 FQNEAQ (reference sequence). Trimming shortened V by 10 bases and J by 8 bases, and 20 bases separated the two germline ends. The DNA of the CDR3 is TGTGCCACCGAGGGGGACCCCTACCCTGGGGAGCTGTTTTTT. Its protein product is CATEGDPYPGELFF.